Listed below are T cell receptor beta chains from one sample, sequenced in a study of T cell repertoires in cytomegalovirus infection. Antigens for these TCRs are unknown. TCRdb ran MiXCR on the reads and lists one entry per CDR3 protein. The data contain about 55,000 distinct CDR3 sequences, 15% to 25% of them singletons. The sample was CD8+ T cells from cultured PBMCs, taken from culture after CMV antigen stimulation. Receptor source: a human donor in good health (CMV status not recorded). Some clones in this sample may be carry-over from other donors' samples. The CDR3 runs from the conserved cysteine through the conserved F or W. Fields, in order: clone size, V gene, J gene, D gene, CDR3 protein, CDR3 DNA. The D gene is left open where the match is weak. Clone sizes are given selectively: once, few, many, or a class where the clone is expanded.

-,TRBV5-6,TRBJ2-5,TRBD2,CASSGRGGEYSETQYF,TGTGCCAGCTCCGGGAGGGGGGGGGAGTACAGCGAGACCCAGTACTTC
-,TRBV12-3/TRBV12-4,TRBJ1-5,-,CASSLARQPQHF,TGTGCCAGCAGTTTAGCCAGACAGCCCCAGCATTTT
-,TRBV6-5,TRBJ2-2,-,CASSPGGRGELFF,TGTGCCAGTAGCCCTGGGGGGCGCGGGGAGCTGTTTTTT
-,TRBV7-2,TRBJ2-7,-,CASSQEGYPYEQYF,TGTGCCAGCAGCCAGGAGGGGTATCCCTACGAGCAGTACTTC
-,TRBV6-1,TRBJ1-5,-,CASSDRGNQPQHF,TGTGCCAGCAGTGACCGAGGTAATCAGCCCCAGCATTTT
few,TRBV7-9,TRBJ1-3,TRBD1,CASSPTGAGNTIYF,TGTGCCAGCAGCCCGACAGGGGCTGGAAACACCATATATTTT
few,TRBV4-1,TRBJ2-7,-,CASSQTDSSYEQYF,TGCGCCAGCAGCCAGACGGACAGCTCCTACGAGCAGTACTTC
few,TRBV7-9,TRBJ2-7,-,CASSGRTVSTTREQYF,TGTGCCAGCAGCGGCCGGACAGTAAGCACTACGAGGGAGCAGTACTTC
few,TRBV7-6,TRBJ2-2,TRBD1,CASSTGQGAVTGELFF,TGTGCCAGCAGCACGGGACAGGGGGCAGTCACCGGGGAGCTGTTTTTT
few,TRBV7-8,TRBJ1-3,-,CASSPAGVTGNTIYF,TGTGCCAGCAGCCCAGCAGGGGTCACTGGAAACACCATATATTTT
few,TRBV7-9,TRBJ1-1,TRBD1,CASSSLGTGLTNTEAFF,TGTGCCAGCAGCTCATTGGGGACAGGATTGACGAACACTGAAGCTTTCTTT
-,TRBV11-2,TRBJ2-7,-,CASSPWTDRNEQYF,TGTGCCAGCAGCCCCTGGACCGACCGGAACGAGCAGTACTTC
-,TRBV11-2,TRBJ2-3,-,CASSYRVSSTDTQYF,TGTGCCAGCAGCTATCGGGTATCTAGCACAGATACGCAGTATTTT
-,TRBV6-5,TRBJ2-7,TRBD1,CDSSYRGMGYEQYF,TGTGACAGCTCCTACAGGGGAATGGGCTACGAGCAGTACTTC
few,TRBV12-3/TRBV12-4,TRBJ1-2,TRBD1,CASSTTGGGGGGYTF,TGTGCCAGCAGCACGACAGGGGGCGGAGGAGGTGGCTACACCTTC
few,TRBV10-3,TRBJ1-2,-,CAIRGPVNYGYTF,TGTGCCATCAGGGGACCGGTTAACTATGGCTACACCTTC
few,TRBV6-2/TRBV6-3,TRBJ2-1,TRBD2,CASSPMGLAGLPARNEQFF,TGTGCCAGCAGTCCCATGGGACTAGCGGGCCTTCCTGCTAGGAATGAGCAGTTCTTC
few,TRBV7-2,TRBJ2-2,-,CASSLWITNTGELFF,TGTGCCAGCAGCTTGTGGATTACGAACACCGGGGAGCTGTTTTTT
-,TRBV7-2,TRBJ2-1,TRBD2,CASSTSGGISSYNEQFF,TGTGCCAGCAGCACCAGCGGGGGGATATCCTCCTACAATGAGCAGTTCTTC
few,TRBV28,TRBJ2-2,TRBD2,CASSLLAGHSGELFF,TGTGCCAGCAGTCTACTAGCGGGACATAGCGGGGAGCTGTTTTTT
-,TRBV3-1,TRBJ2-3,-,CASSNPGATSTDTQYF,TGTGCCAGCAGCAACCCGGGAGCCACTAGCACAGATACGCAGTATTTT
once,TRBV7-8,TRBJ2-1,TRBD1,CASSFLQGAYNEQFF,TGTGCCAGCAGCTTCCTGCAGGGGGCCTACAATGAGCAGTTCTTC
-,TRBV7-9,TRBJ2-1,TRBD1,CASSPPDRARNEQFF,TGTGCCAGCAGCCCCCCAGACAGGGCTAGAAATGAGCAGTTCTTC
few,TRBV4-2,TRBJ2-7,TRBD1,CASSQRQGADEQYF,TGTGCCAGCAGCCAGCGACAGGGGGCAGACGAGCAGTACTTC
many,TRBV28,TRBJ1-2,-,CASSLNLDSYGGYTF,TGTGCCAGCAGTTTAAATCTAGACAGCTACGGTGGCTACACCTTC
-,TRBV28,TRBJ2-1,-,CASSLLGNRNEQFF,TGTGCCAGCAGCCTCCTTGGGAATCGCAATGAGCAGTTCTTC
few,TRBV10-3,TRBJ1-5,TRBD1,CAISGTGLQPQHF,TGTGCCATCAGCGGGACAGGGCTTCAGCCCCAGCATTTT
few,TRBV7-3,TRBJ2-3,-,CASSFGGGDTQYF,TGTGCCAGCAGCTTCGGAGGGGGAGATACGCAGTATTTT
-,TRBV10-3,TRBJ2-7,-,CAISYGSGSYEQYF,TGTGCCATCTCATATGGTAGCGGCTCCTACGAGCAGTACTTC
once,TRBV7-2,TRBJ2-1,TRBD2,CASRTRLAVYNEQFF,TGTGCCAGCAGGACTCGACTAGCGGTTTACAATGAGCAGTTCTTC
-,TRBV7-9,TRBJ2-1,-,CASSLAGTDEQFF,TGTGCCAGCAGCCTTGCGGGCACCGATGAGCAGTTCTTC
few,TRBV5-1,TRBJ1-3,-,CASSSGVSGNTIYF,TGCGCCAGCAGCTCGGGGGTCTCCGGAAACACCATATATTTT
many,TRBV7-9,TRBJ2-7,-,CASSNYEQYF,TGTGCCAGCAGCAACTACGAGCAGTACTTC
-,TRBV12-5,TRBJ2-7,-,CASGLLTTGLSYEQYF,TGTGCTAGTGGTTTGCTAACTACCGGGCTCTCCTACGAGCAGTACTTC
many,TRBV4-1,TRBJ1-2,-,CASSLKERGFDGYTF,TGCGCCAGCAGCCTCAAAGAAAGGGGTTTCGATGGCTACACCTTC
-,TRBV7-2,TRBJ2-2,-,CASSPEGPGTGELFF,TGTGCCAGCAGCCCCGAGGGGCCGGGTACCGGGGAGCTGTTTTTT
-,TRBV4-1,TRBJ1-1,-,CASSFGQKNTEAFF,TGCGCCAGCAGTTTCGGACAGAAGAACACTGAAGCTTTCTTT
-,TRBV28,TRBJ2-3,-,CASSFGSTDTQYF,TGTGCCAGCAGTTTCGGGAGCACAGATACGCAGTATTTT
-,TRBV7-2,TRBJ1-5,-,CASSNEGSGWNQPQHF,TGTGCCAGCAGCAACGAGGGGTCAGGGTGGAATCAGCCCCAGCATTTT
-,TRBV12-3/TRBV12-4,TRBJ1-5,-,CASTPPGGSQPQHF,TGTGCCAGCACCCCCCCGGGGGGTAGTCAGCCCCAGCATTTT
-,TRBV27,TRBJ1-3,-,CASSLSAGTGNTIYF,TGTGCCAGCAGTTTGAGCGCGGGGACTGGAAACACCATATATTTT
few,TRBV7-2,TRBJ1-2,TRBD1,CASSLVRGQGLVGYTF,TGTGCCAGCAGCTTAGTTAGAGGACAGGGGTTGGTAGGCTACACCTTC
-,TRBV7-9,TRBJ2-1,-,CASSPDSYEQFF,TGTGCCAGCAGCCCGGACTCTTATGAGCAGTTCTTC
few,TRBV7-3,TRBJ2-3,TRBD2,CASSPHGTSGGMDTQYF,TGTGCCAGCAGCCCCCATGGGACTAGCGGGGGCATGGATACGCAGTATTTT
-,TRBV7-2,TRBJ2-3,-,CASSLVIGQITDTQYF,TGTGCCAGCAGCTTAGTTATTGGGCAGATCACAGATACGCAGTATTTT
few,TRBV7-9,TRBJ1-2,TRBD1,CASSLLGTADNYGYTF,TGTGCCAGCAGCTTATTGGGGACAGCGGATAACTATGGCTACACCTTC
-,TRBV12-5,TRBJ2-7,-,CASVLPGDEQYF,TGTGCTAGTGTCCTTCCCGGAGACGAGCAGTACTTC
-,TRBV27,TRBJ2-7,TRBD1,CASKTGTGAYEQYF,TGTGCCAGCAAAACCGGGACAGGGGCCTACGAGCAGTACTTC
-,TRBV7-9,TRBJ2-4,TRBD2,CASSLGAGVAKNIQYF,TGTGCCAGCAGCCTCGGAGCGGGAGTGGCCAAAAACATTCAGTACTTC
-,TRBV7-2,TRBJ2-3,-,CASSLVPSLTDTQYF,TGTGCCAGCAGCTTAGTACCCTCCCTAACAGATACGCAGTATTTT
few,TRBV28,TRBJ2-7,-,CASSRPQGYEQYF,TGTGCCAGCAGCCGACCACAGGGCTACGAGCAGTACTTC
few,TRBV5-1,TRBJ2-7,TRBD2,CASTSSGSYEQYF,TGCGCCAGCACATCTAGCGGGAGCTACGAGCAGTACTTC
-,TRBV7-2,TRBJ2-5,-,CASSFGTAMRETQYF,TGTGCCAGCAGCTTTGGGACCGCCATGAGGGAGACCCAGTACTTC
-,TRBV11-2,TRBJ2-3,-,CASSFQVPHTDTQYF,TGTGCCAGCAGCTTCCAGGTTCCCCACACAGATACGCAGTATTTT
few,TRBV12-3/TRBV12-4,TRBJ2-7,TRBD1,CASTKSRPRDRGIYEQYF,TGTGCCAGCACGAAAAGCAGACCCCGGGACAGGGGAATCTACGAGCAGTACTTC